A single sample is the source of the 9 T cell receptor beta chains below, sequenced in a study of naive and memory T cell subsets. An equimolar mix of two oligonucleotides served as the beta constant-region primer for TRBC1 and TRBC2. TCRdb recomputed calls from the UMI-ligation and nested PCR reads with MiXCR, one row per CDR3 protein. The sample yields approximately 27,000 distinct CDR3 sequences, 9.5% to 12% seen once. The sequenced material came from effector memory CD4+ T cells from blood. Sample subset: effector memory, CD45RA- CD27-. These receptors came from a human donor in good health.

This clonotype appeared many times. V gene TRBV10-3 combines with J gene TRBJ2-3; unclear D gene. Germline values: CDR1 ENHRY, CDR2 SYGVKD. The V and J ends lost 2 bases and 4 bases respectively, with 4 bases between them. The CDR3 has 12 residues. CDR3 region: CAISEGADTQYF. CDR3 bases: TGTGCCATCAGTGAGGGGGCAGATACGCAGTATTTT.

CDR3 coding DNA: TGTGCCAGCAGTTACTCCCAAAACGGGGGTTCACCCCTCCACTTT. Translated, it gives CASSYSQNGGSPLHF. This rearrangement joins TRBV6-2 or TRBV6-3 to TRBJ1-6; weak D call: TRBD1 (5 bases). The CDR3 contains 15 residues. V shed 0 bases and J shed 9 bases, with 12 bases lying between them. Germline CDR1 is MNHEY and CDR2 is SVGEGT.

This clonotype appeared many times. V is TRBV3-2 and J is TRBJ1-6; the table's D call of TRBD1 was not tested on the DNA. TRBV3-2 is noted as a pseudogene. The CDR3 has 17 amino acids. CDR3 amino acids: CASSQDTGWRFNSPLHF. Here the CDR3 DNA reads TGTGCCAGCAGCCAAGATACAGGGTGGAGATTCAATTCACCCCTCCACTTT.

This clonotype is medium-sized by share. This rearrangement joins TRBV7-6 to TRBJ2-1; 8 bases are a match to TRBD1. The V segment lost 1 base and the J segment 2 bases; nucleotides outside the gene matches: 1. The CDR3 is 15 amino acids. Germline CDR1 and CDR2: SGHVS and FNYEAQ. The CDR3 protein is CASSLGGQAYNEQFF. As DNA, the CDR3 is TGTGCCAGCAGCTTAGGGGGACAGGCCTACAATGAGCAGTTCTTC.

This clonotype showed up just a few times. V is TRBV4-2 and J is TRBJ1-3, with TRBD1 identical over 8 bases. There are 16 residues in the CDR3. Germline CDR1 LGHNA, CDR2 YNFKEQ. Trimming at V came to 4 bases and at J to 5 bases, leaving 10 bases not matched to a gene. CDR3 nucleotide sequence: TGTGCCAGCAGCCGAGACGAGACAGGGGTGCGAAACACCATATATTTT. Encoded protein: CASSRDETGVRNTIYF.

This clonotype was observed many times. This rearrangement joins TRBV7-2 to TRBJ2-3; TRBD2 matches at 8 bases. CDR1 is SGHTA, CDR2 FQGNSA, per germline. The CDR3 is 16 residues long. V lost 5 bases, J lost 3 bases, and 10 bases stayed unmatched. In DNA form, the CDR3 reads TGTGCCAGCAGCCGACAGCTCACTAGCGGAACAGATACGCAGTATTTT. Translated: CASSRQLTSGTDTQYF.

In this sample, this clonotype turned up many times. The J gene is TRBJ2-7, the V gene TRBV6-6; D is uncertain. Looked up from germline, CDR1 is MNHNY and CDR2 is SVGAGI (reference sequence). The CDR3 loop spans 15 amino acids. V lost 5 bases and J lost 0, with 14 bases in between. In DNA form, the CDR3 reads TGTGCCAGCAGTGCTGGGCGAGGATTCTCCTACGAGCAGTACTTC. Protein sequence: CASSAGRGFSYEQYF.

This clonotype was counted many times. The genes are TRBV2 and TRBJ2-3, with D perhaps assigned TRBD1 or TRBD2 (5 bases each). From germline, CDR1 is SNHLY and CDR2 FYNNEI. Trimming took 6 bases from V and 2 from J, leaving 15 bases between them. The CDR3 is 15 residues long. The CDR3 reads CASSAQGAPTDTQYF. The CDR3 DNA sequence: TGTGCCAGCAGCGCGCAGGGAGCACCCACAGATACGCAGTATTTT.

V gene TRBV2 combines with J gene TRBJ2-5, with unresolved D. The CDR3 loop spans 15 amino acids. V was shortened by 11 bases and J by 7 bases, with 26 bases between the two germline ends. Germline CDR1 is SNHLY and CDR2 is FYNNEI. The DNA for the CDR3 is TGTGCCGGGGAAGATCGTAACTGGAAAGAAGGGACCCAGTACTTC. Translation: CAGEDRNWKEGTQYF.